This T cell receptor (beta chain) stems from a study of beta chain features in type 1 diabetes. Notes on the study in general: When Type 1 diabetes patients were examined, their TCRB CDR3s proved moderately but significantly shorter in all four CD4+ subsets.

Per germline, CDR1 SGHRS and CDR2 YFSETQ. CDR3 length: 12 amino acids. V shed 5 bases and J shed 5 bases, with 9 bases lying between them. Expressed TCRB transcripts were sequenced because the isolated RNA had all been reverse transcribed beforehand. Profiled with immunoSEQ multiplex PCR; TCRdb holds only in-frame clones, not every one. The table has hundreds of thousands of clones, about an eighth seen once. This clone was detected a few times. The antigen remains undetermined. The receptor's source is a man younger than 30 with type 1 diabetes. Sequencing was carried out using naive CD4+ T cells from blood. This chain uses TRBV5-1 with TRBJ2-3; D remains ambiguous. DNA of the CDR3: TGCGCCAGCAGGTTTGGGGAAGATACGCAGTATTTT. Residues: CASRFGEDTQYF.